These 17 T cell receptor beta chains were sequenced from one sample in a study of T cells in Graves' hyperthyroidism and ophthalmopathy. Regions amplified from RNA transcripts were the TCR beta CDR3 regions. An initial round of RT-PCR targeting the TCR CDR3 relied on the HTBI primer set. From the multiplex PCR reads, TCRdb called clonotypes with MiXCR, one entry per CDR3 protein. The sample includes 450,000 to 700,000 distinct CDR3 sequences, more than 45% of them seen just once. The sample consisted of peripheral blood or thyroid tissue (not recorded which). The receptors shown here come from a woman aged 18 to 35 with Graves' hyperthyroidism.

The chain links TRBV2 to TRBJ1-3; unclear D gene. Germline CDR1 and CDR2: SNHLY and FYNNEI. Trimming shortened V by 6 bases and J by 10 bases, and 19 bases separated the two germline ends. This CDR3 has 14 amino acids. The CDR3, as DNA: TGTGCCAGCAGAACTACTAGCGGAGGAAGTACCATATATTTT. Its protein product is CASRTTSGGSTIYF.

This clonotype has more than one count but fewer than ten. The chain recombines TRBV19 with TRBJ1-6; a possible D gene is TRBD1 (6 bases). V lost 7 bases to trimming and J lost 7 bases, with 17 bases between them. Germline values: CDR1 LNHDA, CDR2 SQIVND (reference sequence). The CDR3 is 15 amino acids. The CDR3 here is CASTTDQTGNSPLHF. The CDR3 bases are TGTGCCAGTACAACCGACCAGACAGGCAATTCACCCCTCCACTTT. The full variable domain, completed using reference TRBV19 and TRBJ1-6, is DGGITQSPKYLFRKEGQNVTLSCEQNLNHDAMYWYRQDPGQGLRLIYYSQIVNDFQKGDIAEGYSVSREKKESFPLTVTSAQKNPTAFYLCASTTDQTGNSPLHFGNGTRLTVT.

This clonotype appeared once. V is TRBV7-9 and J is TRBJ1-3; D gene ambiguous. This CDR3 region has 12 residues. Germline assignment: CDR1 SEHNR and CDR2 FQNEAQ (reference sequence). V was shortened by 0 bases and J by 10 bases, with 7 bases between the two germline ends. Written as DNA, the CDR3 is TGTGCCAGCAGCTTAGCGAGGGAAACCATATATTTT. Protein product: CASSLARETIYF.

This clonotype has a single count. J is TRBJ2-7 and V is TRBV12-3 or TRBV12-4; D may be TRBD1 (5 bases). V was clipped by 4 bases and J by 0 bases, with 10 bases between them. This CDR3 has 14 residues. CDR3 coding DNA: TGTGCCAGCAGTTCCACAGGTCTCTCCTACGAGCAGTACTTC. This sequence encodes CASSSTGLSYEQYF.

Regarding this clonotype: Being one base from a much bigger clone, this may be a read error. The chain carries TRBV12-3 or TRBV12-4 and TRBJ2-7; no clear D gene. This CDR3 is 12 amino acids long. CDR3 nucleotide sequence: TGTGCCAGCAGTAACGCACCCTACGAGCAGTGCTTC. Its translation is CASSNAPYEQCF.

This clonotype has ten or more counts. This rearrangement joins TRBV3-1 to TRBJ1-2; D not resolved. CDR1 LGHDT and CDR2 YNNKEL come from the germline V gene (reference sequence). The CDR3 sequence is 13 residues long. Trimming pared 3 bases from V and 5 bases from J, leaving 10 bases between. The CDR3 sequence is CASSHDGSYGYTF. CDR3 coding DNA: TGTGCCAGCAGCCATGACGGCTCGTATGGCTACACCTTC.

This clonotype was seen ten or more times. The V call is TRBV7-3, the J call TRBJ2-2, with D possibly matching TRBD2 (5 bases). The CDR3 is 14 residues long. The germline CDR1 and CDR2 sequences are SGHTA and FQGTGA. The V gene lost 2 bases and the J gene lost 4 bases, with 8 bases spanning the gap. CDR3 nucleotide sequence: TGTGCCAGCAGCTTATCAGGACTCACCGGGGAGCTGTTTTTT. Amino acid sequence: CASSLSGLTGELFF.

This clonotype was found once. At one end, the junction sequence differs from germline, possibly due to a read error. The V gene is TRBV5-1, the J gene TRBJ1-1; tentative D call: TRBD1 (6 bases). This CDR3 spans 12 amino acids. CDR1 is SGHRS and CDR2 is YFSETQ in the germline V gene. CDR3 sequence (DNA): TGCGCCAGCAGCTCACAGGGAGTCGGTGCTTCCTTT. Translated: CASSSQGVGASF.

The DNA of the CDR3 is TGTGCCACCAGCAGAGATCTTGCTAGCGGGAGGGATAATTCACCCCTCCACTTT. As protein: CATSRDLASGRDNSPLHF. The chain has TRBV15 and TRBJ1-6; D gene unclear. CDR1 and CDR2 (germline): LNHNV, YYDKDF (reference sequence). This CDR3 comprises 18 residues. V was pared by 0 bases and J by 5 bases, with 17 bases between. Together with reference TRBV15 and TRBJ1-6, the CDR3 gives the full variable domain: DAMVIQNPRYQVTQFGKPVTLSCSQTLNHNVMYWYQQKSSQAPKLLFHYYDKDFNNEADTPDNFQSRRPNTSFCFLDIRSPGLGDTAMYLCATSRDLASGRDNSPLHFGNGTRLTVT.

This clonotype showed up many times. The genes are TRBV6-4 and TRBJ2-2; TRBD2 matches at 9 bases. The junction had 0 bases not matched to a gene; V was cut back by 1 base and J by 6 bases. Per the germline V gene, CDR1 is MRHNA and CDR2 is SNTAGT. CDR3 length: 14 amino acids. The CDR3 region is CASSDLAGAGELFF. CDR3 sequence (DNA): TGTGCCAGCAGTGACTTAGCGGGAGCCGGGGAGCTGTTTTTT.

This clonotype was seen ten or more times. The J gene is TRBJ1-6, the V gene TRBV5-1; TRBD1 matches 7 bases. V lost 4 bases and J lost 6; bases outside the gene matches: 7. Germline loops: CDR1 SGHRS, CDR2 YFSETQ. CDR3 length: 15 amino acids. For the CDR3, the DNA is TGCGCCAGCAGCCAGCGGACAGGCGGTAATTCACCCCTCCACTTT. Encoded protein: CASSQRTGGNSPLHF.

This clonotype was counted many times. V and J are TRBV30 and TRBJ2-5, with 7 bases identical to TRBD1. The J segment lost 5 bases and the V segment lost 0 bases, leaving 0 bases of the junction unmatched. The CDR3 runs 12 residues. In germline, CDR1 is GTSNPN, CDR2 SVGIG (reference sequence). In nucleotides, the CDR3 is TGTGCCTGGAGTGTACAGGGGGAGACCCAGTACTTC. Its protein is CAWSVQGETQYF.

This chain connects TRBV7-9 to TRBJ1-1; tentatively, D is TRBD1 (6 bases). Germline-derived CDR1 and CDR2 are SEHNR and FQNEAQ (reference sequence). V was cut by 1 base and J by 7 bases, with 10 bases left in between. This CDR3 spans 13 amino acids. CDR3 in DNA: TGTGCCAGCAGCTTAGAGGGGGGAGGTGAAGCTTTCTTT. This gives the protein CASSLEGGGEAFF.

J is TRBJ2-1 and V is TRBV20-1; tentative D call: TRBD1 (6 bases). This CDR3 spans 15 amino acids. The germline V gene encodes CDR1 DFQATT and CDR2 SNEGSKA (reference sequence). V was pared by 1 base and J by 1 base, with 11 bases between. This CDR3 is CSARAPGASYNEQFF. In nucleotides, the CDR3 is TGCAGTGCTAGAGCCCCAGGGGCGTCCTACAATGAGCAGTTCTTC.

The chain recombines TRBV11-2 with TRBJ2-2; TRBD2 aligns across 8 bases. The CDR3 is 18 residues long. The V gene end was trimmed by 1 base and the J gene end by 10 bases; junction bases not matched to a gene: 17. CDR1 is SGHAT, CDR2 FQNNGV, per germline. CDR3 sequence (DNA): TGTGCCAGCAGCTTAGGGATCTTAGCGGGATCCGGGATGGTGGAGCTGTTTTTT. Translation gives CASSLGILAGSGMVELFF.

The chain couples TRBV7-9 to TRBJ1-2; weak D call: TRBD1 (5 bases). V dropped 5 bases and J dropped 6 bases, with 16 bases sitting between them. The CDR3 totals 14 residues. CDR1 is SEHNR and CDR2 is FQNEAQ in the germline V gene (reference sequence). This CDR3 reads CASSQEVGGNGYTF. CDR3 bases: TGTGCCAGCAGCCAAGAAGTTGGGGGGAATGGCTACACCTTC.

This clonotype was observed at least ten times. The V call is TRBV11-2, the J call TRBJ2-2; perhaps TRBD2 as D (5 bases). V shed 5 bases and J shed 3 bases, with 7 bases lying between them. Germline values: CDR1 SGHAT, CDR2 FQNNGV. The CDR3 covers 13 residues. CDR3: CASSRGYTGELFF. As DNA, the CDR3 is TGTGCCAGCAGCCGAGGGTACACCGGGGAGCTGTTTTTT. Supplemented by reference TRBV11-2 and TRBJ2-2, the full variable domain reads EAGVAQSPRYKIIEKRQSVAFWCNPISGHATLYWYQQILGQGPKLLIQFQNNGVVDDSQLPKDRFSAERLKGVDSTLKIQPAKLEDSAVYLCASSRGYTGELFFGEGSRLTVL.